This T cell receptor (beta chain) was recorded in a study of OX40 agonist ivuxolimab in advanced cancers. At the level of the study: Six ivuxolimab dose levels, 0.01 to 10 mg/kg, were given intravenously every 2 weeks.

Produced via immunoSEQ multiplex PCR; TCRdb's table is partial and in-frame only. The sample records about 77,000 clones, more than 80% being singletons. This CDR3 has 18 residues. Germline V gives CDR1 SGHDT, CDR2 YYEEEE. The junction had 14 bases not matched to a gene; V was cut back by 7 bases and J by 0 bases. V and J are TRBV5-6 and TRBJ2-1, with TRBD2 matching 9 bases. This TCR was sampled from an adult with an advanced solid tumor such as melanoma, head and neck, liver or kidney cancer. The source was CD4+ or CD8+ T cells sorted from blood, collected in a trial of the OX40 agonist ivuxolimab. The CDR3 protein is CASASFRREGLSYNEQFF. The CDR3, as DNA: TGTGCCAGCGCATCTTTTCGGCGGGAGGGACTCTCCTACAATGAGCAGTTCTTC.